This T cell receptor (beta chain) was recovered during a study of blood T cell repertoires in COVID-19. Study background: The United States, Italy and Spain supplied acute and convalescent COVID-19 samples.

Measured with immunoSEQ multiplex PCR; TCRdb has only the in-frame clones, and not every one. The sample shows 100,000 to 150,000 clones, 80% to 90% of them seen only once. With 5 bases removed from V and 1 base from J, the gap between germline ends came to 17 bases. The CDR3 runs 16 residues. CDR1 is MDHEN and CDR2 is SYDVKM in the germline V gene. The sequence was collected from a woman aged 55-75 years with acute or convalescent COVID-19. Sequencing used peripheral blood. The chain joins TRBV28 to TRBJ1-2; D unresolved. The CDR3 here is CASSLPTASGNYGYTF. CDR3 in DNA: TGTGCCAGCAGTCTTCCTACGGCCTCGGGTAACTATGGCTACACCTTC.